These 31 T cell receptor beta chains originate from one sample sequenced in a study of blood T cells in healthy people across ages. It was with a sample-barcoded 5' primer and a J-beta primer mix that a second PCR of roughly 6 to 12 cycles was run. TCRdb reprocessed the 5' RACE reads with MiXCR, giving one entry per CDR3 protein. The sample contains 630,000 or so distinct CDR3 sequences, 32% of which appear only once. Material for sequencing was blood. The receptors here all came from a woman older than 75 in good health.

The chain employs TRBV7-9 and TRBJ2-7, with TRBD2 identical over 11 bases. The ends lost 0 bases at V and 2 bases at J; junction bases unmatched: 9. The CDR3 is made up of 18 amino acids. Germline lookup yields CDR1 SEHNR and CDR2 FQNEAQ (reference sequence). CDR3 nucleotide sequence: TGTGCCAGCAGCTTAGCGGCTAGCGGGGGGCCGACTCCCTACGAGCAGTACTTC. It specifies CASSLAASGGPTPYEQYF.

The table lists this clonotype with many counts. The rearrangement links TRBV20-1 to TRBJ1-4, with unresolved D. The CDR3 consists of 12 residues. Trimming took 6 bases from V and 7 from J, leaving 12 bases between them. Germline-derived CDR1 and CDR2 are DFQATT and SNEGSKA (reference sequence). CDR3 sequence: CSAVGGTEKLFF. The CDR3 region has the DNA TGCAGTGCGGTCGGAGGTACTGAAAAACTGTTTTTT.

This sequence joins TRBV20-1 and TRBJ1-5, with 9 bases lining up with TRBD1. Germline V CDR1 and CDR2: DFQATT, SNEGSKA (reference sequence). Losses at the gene ends were 5 bases for V and 6 bases for J; bases not matched to a gene: 2. The CDR3 covers 12 residues. CDR3 amino acids: CSAGQGSQPQHF. The CDR3 DNA sequence: TGCAGTGCTGGACAGGGGTCTCAGCCCCAGCATTTT.

The chain has TRBV10-3 and TRBJ1-6, with a tentative D call TRBD1 (6 bases). There are 13 residues in the CDR3. V lost 7 bases to trimming and J lost 10 bases, with 14 bases between them. Germline CDR1 and CDR2: ENHRY and SYGVKD. The CDR3 here is CAIKSGVNSPLHF. CDR3 nucleotides: TGTGCCATCAAATCAGGGGTTAACTCACCCCTCCACTTT.

This clonotype occurred many times. This rearrangement joins TRBV7-2 to TRBJ2-3; D assignment may be TRBD1 or TRBD2 (6 bases each). Trimming cost V 1 base and J 7 bases, with 9 bases left between them. Germline values: CDR1 SGHTA, CDR2 FQGNSA. This CDR3 is built from 13 residues. The CDR3 bases are TGTGCCAGCAGCTTAGGAGGGGGGAATACGCAGTATTTT. Its protein product is CASSLGGGNTQYF.

Of note for this clonotype: A much larger clone sits a single nucleotide away, making a read error possible. This chain links TRBV6-5 with TRBJ2-3; the match to TRBD2 covers 9 bases. This CDR3 has 16 residues. From germline, CDR1 is MNHEY and CDR2 SVGAGI. The CDR3 protein is CAGSSPAGGSTDTQYF. The CDR3 DNA reads TGTGCCGGCAGTTCACCAGCGGGGGGATCGACAGATACGCAGTATTTT.

This clonotype was counted at least ten times. The chain joins TRBV2 to TRBJ2-3; D may be TRBD2 (5 bases). This CDR3 is built from 13 residues. The germline V gene encodes CDR1 SNHLY and CDR2 FYNNEI. V was trimmed by 4 bases and J by 8 bases, leaving 13 bases between them. The CDR3 coding sequence is TGTGCCAGCAGTGTTAGTAGAGAGGGTACGCAGTATTTT. Residues: CASSVSREGTQYF.

J is TRBJ1-1 and V is TRBV5-1; D uncertain. Trimming removed 0 bases at V and 6 bases at J, with 12 bases between. Germline-derived CDR1 and CDR2 are SGHRS and YFSETQ. This CDR3 comprises 14 residues. The CDR3 bases are TGCGCCAGCAGCTTGGTAACAGAGACCCCTGAAGCTTTCTTT. This gives the protein CASSLVTETPEAFF.

This clonotype was counted once. A read error is possible here, since a much larger clone lies one base away. This chain joins TRBV4-1 and TRBJ1-4; D uncertain. Looked up from germline, CDR1 is MGHRA and CDR2 is YSYEKL. V dropped 3 bases and J dropped 9 bases, with 11 bases sitting between them. The CDR3 consists of 13 residues. Here the CDR3 DNA reads TGCGCCAGCAGCCAGGCGCAGAGTAAAAAACTGTTTTTT. This sequence encodes CASSQAQSKKLFF.

This clonotype occurred many times. V and J are TRBV7-7 and TRBJ2-5, with TRBD1 matching 8 bases. J was trimmed by 5 bases and V by 3 bases; bases with no gene match: 2. This CDR3 comprises 13 residues. Germline values: CDR1 SSHAT, CDR2 FNYEAQ (reference sequence). The chain's CDR3 is CASSFRDRETQYF. The DNA for the CDR3 is TGTGCCAGCAGCTTCCGGGACAGGGAGACCCAGTACTTC.

The sample holds many counts of this clonotype. V and J are TRBV2 and TRBJ1-2, with 7 bases lining up with TRBD1. There are 12 residues in the CDR3. V trimming: 10 bases; J trimming: 9 bases; junction bases outside the gene matches: 11. Germline CDR1 and CDR2: SNHLY and FYNNEI. As DNA, the CDR3 is TGTGCCACTACGAACAGGGGAGCGAGCTACACCTTC. Its protein is CATTNRGASYTF.

This clonotype was seen ten or more times. V is TRBV5-1 and J is TRBJ2-3; D is possibly TRBD2 (6 bases). Germline assignment: CDR1 SGHRS and CDR2 YFSETQ. Trimming took 5 bases from V and 2 from J, leaving 9 bases between them. The CDR3 spans 13 residues. CDR3: CASREGNTDTQYF. Here the CDR3 DNA reads TGCGCCAGCAGGGAGGGGAACACAGATACGCAGTATTTT.

This clonotype was observed many times. This chain connects TRBV15 to TRBJ2-1, with unresolved D. This CDR3 contains 14 residues. Trimming cost V 4 bases and J 5 bases, with 12 bases left between them. Germline values: CDR1 LNHNV, CDR2 YYDKDF (reference sequence). The CDR3: CATSTPDIHNEQFF. The CDR3 nucleotides are TGTGCCACCAGCACCCCCGACATCCACAATGAGCAGTTCTTC.

This clonotype was counted ten times or more. J is TRBJ2-7 and V is TRBV6-2 or TRBV6-3; 11 bases are shared with TRBD2. Germline CDR1 is MNHEY and CDR2 is SVGEGT. V was clipped by 7 bases and J by 0 bases; unmatched bases: 5. The CDR3 sequence is 15 residues long. The CDR3 is CASIRTSGYSYEQYF. CDR3 in DNA: TGTGCCAGCATCCGGACTAGCGGGTACTCCTACGAGCAGTACTTC.

This clonotype was counted ten times or more. This chain links TRBV12-3 or TRBV12-4 with TRBJ2-3, with D unclear. The CDR3 length is 13 residues. Trimming cost V 7 bases and J 6 bases, with 14 bases left between them. DNA for the CDR3: TGTGCCAGCAAAACCTCGACACAGGATACGCAGTATTTT. It codes for CASKTSTQDTQYF.

This chain joins TRBV7-3 and TRBJ2-6; tentatively, D is TRBD2 (6 bases). This CDR3 contains 17 residues. CDR1 and CDR2 from the germline V gene are SGHTA and FQGTGA. With 6 bases removed from V and 3 bases from J, the gap between germline ends came to 18 bases. The CDR3 bases are TGTGCCAGCAGTTCCGGGACCGGGGGTTTTGGGGCCAACGTCCTGACTTTC. As protein: CASSSGTGGFGANVLTF.

Worth noting for this clonotype: Mismatch with germline at one junction end may stem from a read error. The chain has TRBV2 and TRBJ2-3; TRBD2 agrees at 7 bases. The CDR3 has 14 amino acids. Germline V CDR1 and CDR2: SNHLY, FYNNEI. For the CDR3, the DNA is TGTGCCAGCGGTGAAGTCGGGGGGAGGGGTGCGCAGTATTTT. Protein product: CASGEVGGRGAQYF.

There are many counts of this clonotype. The V and J genes are TRBV7-9 and TRBJ2-5, with D tentatively TRBD1 or TRBD2 (6 bases each). The CDR3 is 16 amino acids. Germline CDR1 is SEHNR and CDR2 is FQNEAQ (reference sequence). Between the trimmed V and J ends, which lost 3 bases and 2 bases, there was a span of 16 bases. CDR3 loop: CASSFRGGTLQETQYF. CDR3 DNA: TGTGCCAGCAGCTTTAGAGGGGGGACCCTACAAGAGACCCAGTACTTC.

The chain links TRBV28 to TRBJ1-4; the match to TRBD1 covers 8 bases. This CDR3 has 13 amino acids. V trimming: 7 bases; J trimming: 4 bases; junction bases outside the gene matches: 2. Germline V gives CDR1 MDHEN, CDR2 SYDVKM. CDR3 region: CASKDRVNEKLFF. The DNA of the CDR3 is TGTGCCAGCAAGGACAGGGTTAATGAAAAACTGTTTTTT.

The V call is TRBV7-9, the J call TRBJ2-3, with 9 positions matching TRBD2. The CDR3 contains 16 residues. Germline CDR1 and CDR2: SEHNR and FQNEAQ (reference sequence). V lost 1 base, J lost 4 bases, and 6 bases stayed unmatched. In nucleotides, the CDR3 is TGTGCCAGCAGCTTAGGGGTCCCTAGCGGGGCAGATACGCAGTATTTT. Translated: CASSLGVPSGADTQYF.

This sequence joins TRBV3-1 and TRBJ1-4; TRBD1 matches 10 bases. Trimming took 5 bases from V and 8 from J; bases not matched to a gene: 8. This CDR3 is 15 amino acids long. The germline V gene encodes CDR1 LGHDT and CDR2 YNNKEL (reference sequence). The CDR3 DNA reads TGTGCCAGCAGCACCCGGACAGGGGGTGGAGAAAAACTGTTTTTT. This gives the protein CASSTRTGGGEKLFF.

This clonotype has a single count. A single base separates this from a much larger clone, so it may be a read error. Without the conserved terminal phenylalanine or tryptophan, this CDR3 likely stems from a read error. The genes are TRBV2 and TRBJ1-2; tentatively, D is TRBD1 (6 bases). CDR1 and CDR2 from the germline V gene are SNHLY and FYNNEI. The V and J ends lost 7 bases and 6 bases respectively, with 15 bases between them. The CDR3 is made up of 13 amino acids. CDR3 protein: CASNPDRSHGYTL. As DNA, the CDR3 is TGTGCCAGCAACCCTGACAGGTCCCATGGCTACACCTTA.

The CDR3 protein is CASSPYEGTEAFF. The CDR3 region has the DNA TGTGCCAGCTCACCATACGAAGGCACTGAAGCTTTCTTT. The V call is TRBV18, the J call TRBJ1-1; D uncertain. Trimming took off 2 bases at V and 4 bases at J, with 8 bases between the two ends. The CDR3 consists of 13 residues. CDR1 and CDR2 from the germline V gene are KGHSH and LQKENI.

This clonotype was seen many times. The chain combines TRBV9 with TRBJ1-1; D might be TRBD1 (6 bases). The CDR3 is made up of 15 amino acids. Germline CDR1 SGDLS, CDR2 YYNGEE. V was trimmed by 1 base and J by 2 bases, leaving 12 bases between them. The CDR3 is CASSVRPGVNTEAFF. CDR3 sequence (DNA): TGTGCCAGCAGCGTACGGCCAGGGGTAAACACTGAAGCTTTCTTT.

This clonotype showed up many times. The chain joins TRBV12-3 or TRBV12-4 to TRBJ2-1, with a possible D match to TRBD2 (6 bases). The CDR3 loop spans 15 amino acids. Trimming shortened V by 4 bases and J by 8 bases, and 18 bases separated the two germline ends. In nucleotides, the CDR3 is TGTGCCAGCAGTTCCGGGGGTCCTTTCGTGGATGAGCAGTTCTTC. This encodes CASSSGGPFVDEQFF.

This clonotype has only a few counts. The chain uses TRBV6-6 and TRBJ2-3, with TRBD1 identical over 9 bases. Germline V lookup: CDR1 MNHNY, CDR2 SVGAGI (reference sequence). CDR3 length: 18 amino acids. V gave up 7 bases and J gave up 0 bases; unmatched junction bases: 14. The CDR3 region has the DNA TGTGCCAGCACCGGACAGGGGAAAGGGGCACCTAGCACAGATACGCAGTATTTT. Its protein is CASTGQGKGAPSTDTQYF.

This chain's CDR3 is CASSIQTGPTYEQYF. The CDR3 nucleotides read TGTGCCAGCAGCATTCAGACAGGGCCAACCTACGAGCAGTACTTC. J is TRBJ2-7 and V is TRBV5-4; 7 bases are shared with TRBD1. The germline gives CDR1 SGHNT, CDR2 YYREEE (reference sequence). This CDR3 region has 15 residues. J lost 2 bases, V lost 4 bases, and 9 bases had no gene match.

V usage is TRBV7-3 and J usage is TRBJ1-5; 9 bases line up with TRBD1. Germline loops: CDR1 SGHTA, CDR2 FQGTGA. V was clipped by 4 bases and J by 6 bases; unmatched bases: 13. This CDR3 is 17 amino acids long. CDR3 in amino acids: CASSSRLGDRDRQPQHF. As DNA, the CDR3 is TGTGCCAGCAGCTCACGTCTGGGGGACAGGGATCGTCAGCCCCAGCATTTT.

This clonotype was found many times. This sequence joins TRBV29-1 and TRBJ2-5, with no clear D. CDR3 size: 12 residues. Per the germline V gene, CDR1 is SQVTM and CDR2 is ANQGSEA. V lost 2 bases to trimming and J lost 5 bases, with 9 bases between them. CDR3: CSVELAGETQYF. CDR3 coding DNA: TGCAGCGTTGAACTGGCCGGGGAGACCCAGTACTTC.

This clonotype was detected ten times or more. The chain joins TRBV3-1 to TRBJ1-2, with 9 bases lining up with TRBD1. V shed 2 bases, J shed 7 bases, and the junction held 8 bases outside the gene matches. CDR3 length: 15 amino acids. Per germline, CDR1 LGHDT and CDR2 YNNKEL (reference sequence). The CDR3 reads CASSQSTGGSGGYTF. CDR3 nucleotides: TGTGCCAGCAGCCAATCGACAGGGGGTTCAGGTGGCTACACCTTC. Based on the CDR3 plus reference TRBV3-1 and TRBJ1-2, the full variable domain is DTAVSQTPKYLVTQMGNDKSIKCEQNLGHDTMYWYKQDSKKFLKIMFSYNNKELIINETVPNRFSPKSPDKAHLNLHINSLELGDSAVYFCASSQSTGGSGGYTFGSGTRLTVV.

The sample holds many counts of this clonotype. V usage is TRBV7-6 and J usage is TRBJ2-2; a weak D match, TRBD2 (6 bases). Germline lookup yields CDR1 SGHVS and CDR2 FNYEAQ. Trimming removed 5 bases from V and 3 bases from J, with 22 bases in between. CDR3 length: 18 residues. CDR3 in amino acids: CASSPPAGLTKHTGELFF. CDR3 bases: TGTGCCAGCAGCCCCCCCGCGGGACTCACAAAACACACCGGGGAGCTGTTTTTT.